This TCR beta chain emerged from a study of cytomegalovirus exposure and HLA in healthy donors. In regard to this clone: Its matching antigen is unknown.

Researchers ran the PCR with 60 Vbeta and 13 Jbeta primers. Libraries were prepared by immunoSEQ multiplex PCR; TCRdb keeps only in-frame clonotypes and omits some of them. Altogether about 200,000 clones are present, 65% to 85% being singletons, with the ten largest covering approximately 3%. Overall study results and limits: Only CMV serostatus was available as immune exposure information.

The clonotype was recovered from a woman aged 25 to 39 in good health and CMV-seronegative. The sample comprised PBMCs.

The CDR3 is CASSYLTESEQFF. Here the CDR3 DNA reads TGTGCCAGCAGTTACTTGACAGAGTCTGAGCAGTTCTTC. The chain is built from TRBV6-5 and TRBJ2-1; D possibly corresponds to TRBD1 (5 bases). The CDR3 sequence is 13 residues long. Trimming stripped 1 base from V and 9 bases from J, with 10 bases between. Per germline, CDR1 MNHEY and CDR2 SVGAGI.